Sequencing of this TCR beta chain was carried out in a study of T cell repertoires in cytomegalovirus infection. As for the study in general: Public TCR beta signatures indicated both CMV infection and matching HLA type. General study results and limits: Summed frequency of shared TCR beta families picked out CMV carriers who also had the relevant HLA. Ex vivo, HLA-C-restricted CMV-specific TCR beta clonotypes prevailed over the rest of the response.

This clonotype has more than one count but fewer than ten. What it binds is unknown. TCRdb re-analysed the reads in MiXCR, keeping a single row per CDR3 protein. The sample records approximately 180,000 distinct CDR3 sequences, roughly 19% being singletons. Germline CDR1 is SGHAT and CDR2 is FQNNGV. The CDR3 sequence is 13 residues long. V lost 1 base, J lost 3 bases, and 7 bases lay in between. Sample: PBMCs. This TCR derives from a human donor in good health (CMV status not recorded). Some clones in this sample may be carry-over from other donors' samples. The chain couples TRBV11-2 to TRBJ2-7, with unresolved D. The CDR3 spells CASSLGQDYEQYF. DNA for the CDR3: TGTGCCAGCAGCTTAGGCCAAGACTACGAGCAGTACTTC.